The 9 T cell receptor beta chains below were found in one sample sequenced in a study of shared T cell receptors in the human thymus. Repertoires were generated with immunoSEQ multiplex PCR, while TCRdb's copy carries only in-frame clones and drops some. The repertoire holds about 710,000 clones, with around 87% as singletons. The same specimen was also included in a second study, on human thymus T cells.

Sample: thymocytes. All receptors derive from a boy less than two years old with a congenital heart defect.

This clone has only one observation. Other DNA sequences in this sample translate to the same CDR3. V is TRBV29-1 and J is TRBJ2-1; 12 bases agree with TRBD2. J was trimmed by 8 bases and V by 2 bases; bases with no gene match: 7. This CDR3 is built from 15 residues. Germline V gene data show CDR1 as SQVTM and CDR2 as ANQGSEA. The CDR3 reads CSVELAGGPGDEQFF. CDR3 in DNA: TGCAGCGTTGAACTAGCGGGAGGGCCGGGGGATGAGCAGTTCTTC.

The V gene is TRBV15, the J gene TRBJ2-7, with D perhaps matching TRBD2 (5 bases). The CDR3 spans 14 residues. With 4 bases removed from V and 1 base from J, the gap between germline ends came to 11 bases. Germline CDR1 reads LNHNV; CDR2 reads YYDKDF (reference sequence). The CDR3 DNA is TGTGCCACCAGCACCGCCGGGGATTCCTACGAGCAGTACTTC. Translation: CATSTAGDSYEQYF.

This clone was seen only once. The chain combines TRBV4-1 with TRBJ1-2; TRBD1 aligns across 9 bases. CDR3 length: 16 residues. Germline V gene lookup returns CDR1 MGHRA and CDR2 YSYEKL. Losses at the gene ends were 1 base for V and 5 bases for J; bases not matched to a gene: 8. The CDR3 spells CASSQGGDRDFYGYTF. The CDR3 region has the DNA TGCGCCAGCAGCCAAGGGGGGGACAGGGACTTTTATGGCTACACCTTC.

The chain couples TRBV2 to TRBJ2-7; TRBD1 matches at 8 bases. The CDR3 has 14 residues. Germline CDR1 is SNHLY and CDR2 is FYNNEI. J gave up 3 bases and V 7 bases, and 8 bases lay outside the gene matches. CDR3: CASTDRGHLYEQYF. CDR3 in DNA: TGTGCCAGCACTGACAGGGGACATCTCTACGAGCAGTACTTC.

The chain couples TRBV30 to TRBJ1-1; D might be TRBD1 (6 bases). The CDR3 spans 16 residues. In germline, CDR1 is GTSNPN, CDR2 SVGIG (reference sequence). The V and J ends lost 4 bases and 5 bases respectively, with 23 bases between them. The CDR3 reads CAWKDREVFGYTEAFF. CDR3 DNA: TGTGCCTGGAAGGACAGAGAGGTATTCGGGTATACTGAAGCTTTCTTT. The whole variable domain, remainder taken from reference TRBV30 and TRBJ1-1, is SQTIHQWPATLVQPVGSPLSLECTVEGTSNPNLYWYRQAAGRGLQLLFYSVGIGQISSEVPQNLSASRPQDRQFILSSKKLLLSDSGFYLCAWKDREVFGYTEAFFGQGTRLTVV.

This clone has only a few counts. The gene calls are TRBV5-1 and TRBJ1-2, with 8 bases that match TRBD1. Looked up from germline, CDR1 is SGHRS and CDR2 is YFSETQ. Unmatched junction bases numbered 12, after V lost 0 bases and J lost 2 bases. This CDR3 has 18 amino acids. The CDR3 sequence: CASSLVDLWTGPNYGYTF. DNA of the CDR3: TGCGCCAGCAGCTTGGTAGACCTTTGGACAGGGCCCAACTATGGCTACACCTTC. Based on the CDR3 plus reference TRBV5-1 and TRBJ1-2, the full variable domain is KAGVTQTPRYLIKTRGQQVTLSCSPISGHRSVSWYQQTPGQGLQFLFEYFSETQRNKGNFPGRFSGRQFSNSRSEMNVSTLELGDSALYLCASSLVDLWTGPNYGYTFGSGTRLTVV.

This chain uses TRBV28 with TRBJ2-7, with TRBD1 identical over 7 bases. The germline V gene has CDR1 MDHEN and CDR2 SYDVKM. J lost 5 bases, V lost 3 bases, and 7 bases had no gene match. The CDR3 spans 14 residues. CDR3 sequence (DNA): TGTGCCAGCAGTTTCGACAGGGAGAAACACGAGCAGTACTTC. Its protein product is CASSFDREKHEQYF.

J is TRBJ2-1 and V is TRBV30; D unresolved. This CDR3 has 12 residues. V was cut by 2 bases and J by 5 bases, with 7 bases left in between. Per the germline V gene, CDR1 is GTSNPN and CDR2 is SVGIG (reference sequence). The CDR3 nucleotides are TGTGCCTGGAGTACGACTGACAATGAGCAGTTCTTC. This gives the protein CAWSTTDNEQFF.

CDR3 bases: TGTGCCAGTACCCGTGCCACAATATCTGGAAACACCATATATTTT. It codes for CASTRATISGNTIYF. This chain connects TRBV19 to TRBJ1-3; D is unresolved. The V and J ends lost 7 bases and 1 base respectively, with 14 bases between them. Germline V gives CDR1 LNHDA, CDR2 SQIVND (reference sequence). This CDR3 spans 15 amino acids.